This passage covers 16 T cell receptor beta chains from one sample sequenced in a study of blood T cell repertoires in COVID-19. The table came from immunoSEQ multiplex PCR; TCRdb's copy has only in-frame clones and leaves some out. The top ten hold about 1.3% of the sample, which has roughly 220,000 clones, roughly four fifths seen once. The sample comprised PBMCs or T cells enriched from blood (not recorded which). The source of these receptors is a woman between 40 and 55 years old with acute COVID-19.

The chain recombines TRBV5-4 with TRBJ2-3; 13 positions match TRBD2. V dropped 2 bases and J dropped 1; count of bases not matched to a gene: 7. CDR3 length: 18 amino acids. Per germline, CDR1 SGHNT and CDR2 YYREEE (reference sequence). CDR3 amino acids: CASSFELAGGLRTDTQYF. The CDR3 DNA sequence: TGTGCCAGCAGCTTCGAACTAGCGGGGGGGCTACGCACAGATACGCAGTATTTT.

The rearrangement joins TRBV12-3 or TRBV12-4 to TRBJ1-1, with no clear D. The V end lost 7 bases, the J end lost 11 bases, and 17 bases lay between the germline ends. The CDR3 runs 12 residues. The CDR3 nucleotides are TGTGCCAGCACCGATTCCCCGAGGCCGGCTTTCTTT. This encodes CASTDSPRPAFF.

The J gene is TRBJ2-2, the V gene TRBV28; D unclear. This CDR3 spans 16 amino acids. Trimming pared 6 bases from V and 2 bases from J, leaving 16 bases between. Per the germline V gene, CDR1 is MDHEN and CDR2 is SYDVKM. CDR3 coding DNA: TGTGCCAGCAGGCGCGGATTTCGCAGCAACACCGGGGAGCTGTTTTTT. Its protein product is CASRRGFRSNTGELFF.

The genes are TRBV28 and TRBJ1-1, with a possible D match to TRBD1 (6 bases). Germline assignment: CDR1 MDHEN and CDR2 SYDVKM. The CDR3 loop spans 15 amino acids. The ends were cut back, 5 bases at V and 5 bases at J, with 18 bases in the middle. The CDR3 DNA is TGTGCCAGCAGTCTACCAAGGGGGGGTCGGACTGAAGCTTTCTTT. It yields the protein CASSLPRGGRTEAFF.

This clone was picked up a small number of times. This sequence joins TRBV18 and TRBJ2-1; 9 positions agree with TRBD1. J gave up 4 bases and V 5 bases, and 3 bases lay outside the gene matches. The V gene's germline CDR1 is KGHSH and CDR2 LQKENI. CDR3 length: 14 residues. The CDR3 nucleotides read TGTGCCAGCTCAGTGACAGGGGGATACAATGAGCAGTTCTTC. This gives the protein CASSVTGGYNEQFF.

This clone showed up just a few times. J is TRBJ2-4 and V is TRBV19; the D is unclear. V was trimmed by 0 bases and J by 7 bases, leaving 7 bases between them. The CDR3 runs to 13 residues. The germline gives CDR1 LNHDA, CDR2 SQIVND (reference sequence). The DNA for the CDR3 is TGTGCCAGTAGTATAGAGGAGCCGAACATTCAGTACTTC. Its protein is CASSIEEPNIQYF.

The chain employs TRBV11-3 and TRBJ2-3, with D possibly matching TRBD1 (6 bases). The germline V and J ends were trimmed by 3 bases and 3 bases, with 13 bases remaining between them. The CDR3 totals 15 residues. CDR1 and CDR2 from the germline V gene are SGHNT and YENEEA. In DNA form, the CDR3 reads TGTGCCAGCAGCTTGGACAGCGGTAGAACAGATACGCAGTATTTT. As protein: CASSLDSGRTDTQYF.

This clone was seen once. V gene TRBV28 combines with J gene TRBJ1-6; 9 bases are shared with TRBD1. Trimming removed 3 bases from V and 8 bases from J; junction bases left unmatched: 2. The CDR3 is 14 residues long. Germline loops: CDR1 MDHEN, CDR2 SYDVKM. CDR3 sequence: CASSLDRGYSPLHF. DNA of the CDR3: TGTGCCAGCAGTTTGGACAGGGGTTATTCACCCCTCCACTTT.

The chain employs TRBV5-6 and TRBJ1-1, with 7 bases that match TRBD1. The CDR3 runs to 17 residues. Looked up from germline, CDR1 is SGHDT and CDR2 is YYEEEE. Losses at the gene ends were 2 bases for V and 1 base for J; bases not matched to a gene: 11. The DNA of the CDR3 is TGTGCCAGCAGCTTATTAGGGACAGAGAAGCAGAACACTGAAGCTTTCTTT. Protein: CASSLLGTEKQNTEAFF.

CDR3 in amino acids: CASSYMTSGRTEQFF. CDR3 DNA: TGTGCCAGCAGTTACATGACTAGCGGGAGGACTGAGCAGTTCTTC. The chain recombines TRBV6-5 with TRBJ2-1, with 13 bases matching TRBD2. Trimming removed 2 bases from V and 9 bases from J; junction bases left unmatched: 4. Germline assignment: CDR1 MNHEY and CDR2 SVGAGI. The CDR3 contains 15 residues.

V usage is TRBV19 and J usage is TRBJ1-6; D remains ambiguous. Trimming took off 3 bases at V and 9 bases at J, with 12 bases between the two ends. This CDR3 is 14 amino acids long. Looked up from germline, CDR1 is LNHDA and CDR2 is SQIVND (reference sequence). The CDR3 nucleotides read TGTGCCAGTAGTATCGGGTTGTCGGCTTCACCCCTCCACTTT. Translation gives CASSIGLSASPLHF. Based on the CDR3 plus reference TRBV19 and TRBJ1-6, the full variable domain is DGGITQSPKYLFRKEGQNVTLSCEQNLNHDAMYWYRQDPGQGLRLIYYSQIVNDFQKGDIAEGYSVSREKKESFPLTVTSAQKNPTAFYLCASSIGLSASPLHFGNGTRLTVT.

This clone came up once. CDR3 sequence reads: CASSLVSSGAFF. In nucleotides, the CDR3 is TGTGCCAGCAGCCTGGTCTCCTCCGGGGCTTTCTTT. The chain employs TRBV7-8 and TRBJ1-1; D remains unclear. This CDR3 comprises 12 residues. The V end lost 5 bases, the J end lost 11 bases, and 15 bases lay between the germline ends. CDR1 and CDR2 from the germline V gene are SGHVS and FQNEAQ.

V and J are TRBV5-6 and TRBJ2-1; 8 bases match TRBD2. The CDR3 loop spans 14 amino acids. V lost 3 bases and J lost 6; bases outside the gene matches: 5. Germline CDR1 reads SGHDT; CDR2 reads YYEEEE. The CDR3 region is CASSSGLEGNEQFF. In nucleotides, the CDR3 is TGTGCCAGCAGCTCGGGACTAGAGGGCAATGAGCAGTTCTTC. Using reference TRBV5-6 and TRBJ2-1 for the parts outside the CDR3, the full variable domain is DAGVTQSPTHLIKTRGQQVTLRCSPKSGHDTVSWYQQALGQGPQFIFQYYEEEERQRGNFPDRFSGHQFPNYSSELNVNALLLGDSALYLCASSSGLEGNEQFFGPGTRLTVL.

The V call is TRBV3-1 (or the pseudogene TRBV3-2), the J call TRBJ2-2; 7 bases map to TRBD1. Germline V CDR1 and CDR2: LGHDT, YNNKEL (reference sequence). The ends lost 5 bases at V and 5 bases at J; junction bases unmatched: 8. The CDR3 has 15 residues. CDR3 in amino acids: CASSSRQGMTGELFF. In DNA form, the CDR3 reads TGTGCCAGCAGCTCGAGACAGGGTATGACCGGGGAGCTGTTTTTT.

The V gene is TRBV6-5, the J gene TRBJ1-2; TRBD1 is a possible D gene (5 bases). Trimming stripped 10 bases from V and 8 bases from J, with 26 bases between. The germline V gene has CDR1 MNHEY and CDR2 SVGAGI. The length of the CDR3 is 15 residues. The CDR3 DNA reads TGTGCCACCGTGGGCCGGGACTCACCAAGGGACGGCTACACCTTC. It encodes CATVGRDSPRDGYTF.

The chain joins TRBV2 to TRBJ1-6; D is perhaps TRBD1 (5 bases). The germline V gene has CDR1 SNHLY and CDR2 FYNNEI. V lost 2 bases and J lost 13, with 12 bases in between. The CDR3 runs to 13 residues. The CDR3 nucleotides are TGTGCCAGCAGTGAACTGGACATAGGGCCCCTCCACTTT. Amino acid sequence: CASSELDIGPLHF. Full variable domain (missing parts from reference TRBV2 and TRBJ1-6): EPEVTQTPSHQVTQMGQEVILRCVPISNHLYFYWYRQILGQKVEFLVSFYNNEISEKSEIFDDQFSVERPDGSNFTLKIRSTKLEDSAMYFCASSELDIGPLHFGNGTRLTVT.